This T cell receptor beta chain derives from a study of cytomegalovirus exposure and HLA in healthy donors. This clone showed up just a few times. The antigen remains unidentified. A multiplex PCR was run with 60 Vbeta primers and 13 Jbeta primers. Using immunoSEQ multiplex PCR, the repertoire was profiled, and TCRdb retains in-frame clones only, with some absent. The table has around 150,000 clones, approximately 87% seen once. This CDR3 has 14 amino acids. Germline values: CDR1 SGHDT, CDR2 YYEEEE. The V gene lost 0 bases and the J gene lost 0 bases, with 6 bases spanning the gap. Findings and limits, study-wide: As immune exposure information, only CMV serostatus was available. Upon later analysis, HLA-associated TCR beta chains proved more clonally expanded than other, equally common chains. Many donors carried some public TCRs, although rarity characterized most TCR sequences.

The sample consisted of PBMCs. The chain is built from TRBV5-6 and TRBJ1-1; a weak D match, TRBD1 (6 bases). The receptor was isolated from a man aged 35-49 years in good health and CMV-seronegative. The CDR3 region has the DNA TGTGCCAGCAGCTTGGACAGGGTGAACACTGAAGCTTTCTTT. Translated, it gives CASSLDRVNTEAFF.